The rows below give T cell receptor beta chains drawn from one sample of a study of T cells in Graves' hyperthyroidism and ophthalmopathy. Each CDR3 protein gets one entry after TCRdb re-called the multiplex PCR reads with MiXCR. The sample holds roughly 700,000 distinct CDR3 sequences, 15% to 20% seen once. The material sequenced was blood. These receptors were obtained from a man between 45 and 60 years old with Graves' hyperthyroidism. CDR3s leave out the opening cysteine and the closing phenylalanine or tryptophan. Each record gives: V gene, D gene, J gene, CDR3 protein. A D gene is named only where the DNA matches it firmly.

V gene: TRBV10-3
D gene: TRBD1
J gene: TRBJ1-1
CDR3 protein: AISNTGANTEAF

V gene: TRBV15
D gene: NA
J gene: TRBJ2-6
CDR3 protein: ATRGLGGRIGPNVLT

V gene: TRBV27
D gene: TRBD2
J gene: TRBJ2-2
CDR3 protein: ASSFSGGLNTGELF

V gene: TRBV27
D gene: TRBD2
J gene: TRBJ2-1
CDR3 protein: ASSPERGVPRDEQF

V gene: TRBV2
D gene: NA
J gene: TRBJ1-1
CDR3 protein: ASSGQGGNTEAF

V gene: TRBV2
D gene: NA
J gene: TRBJ2-5
CDR3 protein: ASSRDSPGGTQY

V gene: TRBV29-1
D gene: NA
J gene: TRBJ1-1
CDR3 protein: SVGDMNTEAF

V gene: TRBV7-2
D gene: TRBD2
J gene: TRBJ2-7
CDR3 protein: ASSPTSAKTYEQY

V gene: TRBV11-2
D gene: NA
J gene: TRBJ2-7
CDR3 protein: ASSHERDPYSYEQY

V gene: TRBV9
D gene: TRBD2
J gene: TRBJ2-7
CDR3 protein: ASSASGTPYEQY

V gene: TRBV6-2/TRBV6-3
D gene: NA
J gene: TRBJ2-7
CDR3 protein: ASRDSGDLYEQY

V gene: TRBV5-1
D gene: NA
J gene: TRBJ2-3
CDR3 protein: ASSLGTSRADTQY

V gene: TRBV7-9
D gene: NA
J gene: TRBJ1-4
CDR3 protein: ASSFRGDNEKLF

V gene: TRBV7-3
D gene: NA
J gene: TRBJ2-7
CDR3 protein: ASSLKRMGRGHEQY

V gene: TRBV28
D gene: NA
J gene: TRBJ2-5
CDR3 protein: ASSPTSWKTQY

V gene: TRBV20-1
D gene: TRBD2
J gene: TRBJ2-7
CDR3 protein: SARLEGTSGSLRSYEQY

V gene: TRBV7-9
D gene: TRBD1
J gene: TRBJ2-7
CDR3 protein: ASSLPGQYYEQY

V gene: TRBV19
D gene: NA
J gene: TRBJ2-7
CDR3 protein: ASSIVQGAYEQY

V gene: TRBV6-1
D gene: NA
J gene: TRBJ2-6
CDR3 protein: ASRISGAGANVLT

V gene: TRBV25-1
D gene: NA
J gene: TRBJ2-4
CDR3 protein: ASSGTGGGAKNIQY

V gene: TRBV12-3/TRBV12-4
D gene: NA
J gene: TRBJ2-3
CDR3 protein: ASSPGPSGDTQY